This TCR beta chain was observed in a study of monozygotic twins with inflammatory bowel disease. Study conclusions and caveats: Distinct T cell subtypes could not be told apart. Support was lacking for any single strong IBD-associated signal or clonotype. For IBD patients, clonotypes shared with others were fewer than for healthy twins, especially with disease activity.

A remark on this clonotype: Its antigen is still unknown.

The CDR3 is 16 amino acids. Germline assignment: CDR1 LGHNA and CDR2 YNFKEQ. There were eight separate reactions per sample in which cDNA was made. No DNA is given; TCRdb re-called the 5' RACE reads and lists each CDR3 protein once. Its table lists approximately 400,000 distinct CDR3 sequences. This chain uses TRBV4-2 with TRBJ2-2; the D call from TCRdb, TRBD2, cannot be confirmed without DNA. Sequencing used blood. This clonotype was sampled from a human donor with ulcerative colitis or Crohn's disease, or a healthy co-twin of an affected twin (not recorded which). CDR3 in amino acids: CASSPRTSPNTGELFF.